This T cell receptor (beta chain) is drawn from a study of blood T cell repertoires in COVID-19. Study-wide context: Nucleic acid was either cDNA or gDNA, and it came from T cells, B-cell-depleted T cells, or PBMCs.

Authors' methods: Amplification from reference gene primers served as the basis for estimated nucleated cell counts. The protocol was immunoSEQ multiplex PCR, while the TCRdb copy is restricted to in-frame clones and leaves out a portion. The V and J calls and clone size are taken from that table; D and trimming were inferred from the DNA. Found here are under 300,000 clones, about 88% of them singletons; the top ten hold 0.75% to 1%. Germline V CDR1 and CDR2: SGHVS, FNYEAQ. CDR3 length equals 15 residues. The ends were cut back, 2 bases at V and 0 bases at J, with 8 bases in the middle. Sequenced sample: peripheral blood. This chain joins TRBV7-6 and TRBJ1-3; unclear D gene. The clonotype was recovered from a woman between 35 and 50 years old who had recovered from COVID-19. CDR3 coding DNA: TGTGCCAGCAGCTTAAGCTACCACTCTGGAAACACCATATATTTT. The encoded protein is CASSLSYHSGNTIYF.